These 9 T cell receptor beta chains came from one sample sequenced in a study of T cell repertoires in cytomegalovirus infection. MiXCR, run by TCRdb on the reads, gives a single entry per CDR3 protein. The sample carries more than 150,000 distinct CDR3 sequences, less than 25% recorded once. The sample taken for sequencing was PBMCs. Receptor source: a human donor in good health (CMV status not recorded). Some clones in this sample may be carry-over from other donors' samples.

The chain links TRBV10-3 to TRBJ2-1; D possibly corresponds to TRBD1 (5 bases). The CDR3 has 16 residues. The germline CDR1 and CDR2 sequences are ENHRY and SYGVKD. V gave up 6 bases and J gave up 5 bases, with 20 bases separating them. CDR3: CAISLQASGQNNEQFF. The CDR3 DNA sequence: TGTGCCATCAGCCTACAGGCTTCGGGCCAGAACAATGAGCAGTTCTTC.

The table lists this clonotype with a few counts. The CDR3: CASSLSPGEGYTF. CDR3 DNA sequence: TGTGCCAGCAGCTTGTCCCCCGGGGAGGGCTACACCTTC. The chain combines TRBV7-2 with TRBJ1-2; D not certain. Germline V gene sequence: CDR1 SGHTA, CDR2 FQGNSA. With 3 bases removed from V and 8 bases from J, the gap between germline ends came to 13 bases. The CDR3 is 13 residues long. Based on the CDR3 plus reference TRBV7-2 and TRBJ1-2, the full variable domain is GAGVSQSPSNKVTEKGKDVELRCDPISGHTALYWYRQSLGQGLEFLIYFQGNSAPDKSGLPSDRFSAERTGGSVSTLTIQRTQQEDSAVYLCASSLSPGEGYTFGSGTRLTVV.

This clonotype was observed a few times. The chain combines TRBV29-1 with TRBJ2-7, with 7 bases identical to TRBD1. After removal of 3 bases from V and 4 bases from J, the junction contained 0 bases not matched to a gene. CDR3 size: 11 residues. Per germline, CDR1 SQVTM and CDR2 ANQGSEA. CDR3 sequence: CSVEGQYEQYF. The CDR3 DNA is TGCAGCGTTGAGGGACAGTACGAGCAGTACTTC.

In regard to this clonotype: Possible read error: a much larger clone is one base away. CDR3: CASSESTSGGAYEQYF. Written as DNA, the CDR3 is TGTGCCAGCAGTGAGTCAACTAGCGGGGGGGCCTACGAGCAGTACTTC. The genes are TRBV10-3 and TRBJ2-7; 13 nucleotides match TRBD2. The CDR3 loop spans 16 amino acids. Looked up from germline, CDR1 is ENHRY and CDR2 is SYGVKD.

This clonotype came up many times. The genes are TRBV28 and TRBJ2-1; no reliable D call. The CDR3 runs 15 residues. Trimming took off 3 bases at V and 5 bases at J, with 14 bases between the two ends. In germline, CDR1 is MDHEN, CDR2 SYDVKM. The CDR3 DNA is TGTGCCAGCAGTTTTCTCGCCGGCTACCACAATGAGCAGTTCTTC. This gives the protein CASSFLAGYHNEQFF.

This chain's CDR3 is CASIRTVNNEQFF. Written as DNA, the CDR3 is TGTGCCAGCATCCGGACAGTGAACAATGAGCAGTTCTTC. The chain joins TRBV5-6 to TRBJ2-1, with a weak D call TRBD1 (6 bases). Germline lookup yields CDR1 SGHDT and CDR2 YYEEEE. The CDR3 has 13 residues. Trimming stripped 6 bases from V and 5 bases from J, with 12 bases between.

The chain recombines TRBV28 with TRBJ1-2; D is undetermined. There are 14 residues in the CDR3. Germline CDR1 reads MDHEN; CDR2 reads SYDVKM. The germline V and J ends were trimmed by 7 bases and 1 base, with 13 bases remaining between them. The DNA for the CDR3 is TGTGCCAGCACCAATCGCCCGATTAACTATGGCTACACCTTC. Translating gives CASTNRPINYGYTF.

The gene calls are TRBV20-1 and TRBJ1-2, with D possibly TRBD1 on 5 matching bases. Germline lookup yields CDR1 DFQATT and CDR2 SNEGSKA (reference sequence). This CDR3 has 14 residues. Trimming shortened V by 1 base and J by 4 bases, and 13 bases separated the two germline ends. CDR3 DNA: TGCAGTGCTAGAGGCGGGGCGCGGCTCTATGGCTACACCTTC. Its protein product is CSARGGARLYGYTF.

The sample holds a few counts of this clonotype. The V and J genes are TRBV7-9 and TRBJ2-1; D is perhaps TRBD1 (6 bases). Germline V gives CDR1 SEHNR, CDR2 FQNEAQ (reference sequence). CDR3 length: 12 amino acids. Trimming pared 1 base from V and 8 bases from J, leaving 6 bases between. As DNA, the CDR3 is TGTGCCAGCAGCTTAGAGGGGGATGAGCAGTTCTTC. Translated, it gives CASSLEGDEQFF. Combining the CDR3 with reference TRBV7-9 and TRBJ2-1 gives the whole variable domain DTGVSQNPRHKITKRGQNVTFRCDPISEHNRLYWYRQTLGQGPEFLTYFQNEAQLEKSRLLSDRFSAERPKGSFSTLEIQRTEQGDSAMYLCASSLEGDEQFFGPGTRLTVL.